These 15 T cell receptor beta chains were all obtained from the same sample, sequenced in a study of regulatory T cells in long-lasting Graves disease. Documented time point: persistent/refractory GD, antithyroid drugs over 5 years with positive TRAb. RNA from PBMCs was the source of the TCR library. The TCR beta library used iRepertoire HTBI primers with Arm-PCR amplification of CDR3. One entry per CDR3 protein, called by TCRdb with MiXCR from the multiplex PCR reads. The profile covers 350,000 to 450,000 distinct CDR3 sequences, with approximately 25% appearing a single time and 28% taken by the ten largest. Sequencing was performed on peripheral blood mononuclear cells (PBMCs), taken when the disease was refractory, from a patient treated with antithyroid drugs. The receptors were sampled from a woman aged 40 to 50 with Graves disease.

The rearrangement joins TRBV27 to TRBJ2-6; possibly TRBD2 for D (5 bases). Germline-derived CDR1 and CDR2 are MNHEY and SMNVEV (reference sequence). The CDR3 consists of 13 residues. V was trimmed by 2 bases and J by 9 bases, leaving 8 bases between them. As DNA, the CDR3 is TGTGCCAGCAGTTTACATGGGAGCAACGTCCTGACTTTC. This sequence encodes CASSLHGSNVLTF.

This clonotype came up many times. The gene calls are TRBV28 and TRBJ2-4; 9 bases are shared with TRBD2. Trimming cost V 7 bases and J 4 bases; bases outside gene matches: 5. Per the germline V gene, CDR1 is MDHEN and CDR2 is SYDVKM. This CDR3 has 14 amino acids. The CDR3 bases are TGTGCCAGCAATAAAAGCGGGGGGAAAAACATTCAGTACTTC. Protein: CASNKSGGKNIQYF.

This clonotype was detected a few times. The V call is TRBV6-1, the J call TRBJ1-3; no reliable D call. The ends were cut back, 6 bases at V and 0 bases at J, with 12 bases in the middle. Germline CDR1 MNHNS, CDR2 SASEGT. The CDR3 covers 15 residues. CDR3 residues: CASRARRLSGNTIYF. DNA for the CDR3: TGTGCCAGCAGAGCCCGACGGCTCTCTGGAAACACCATATATTTT.

This clonotype has a count of ten or more. The chain recombines TRBV2 with TRBJ2-5, with D possibly matching TRBD1 (5 bases). The germline V and J ends were trimmed by 2 bases and 3 bases, with 10 bases remaining between them. Germline V gene sequence: CDR1 SNHLY, CDR2 FYNNEI. This CDR3 comprises 14 residues. For the CDR3, the DNA is TGTGCCAGCAGTGAACAGCAGGGAAAAGAGACCCAGTACTTC. This sequence encodes CASSEQQGKETQYF. Variable domain in full (rest from reference TRBV2 and TRBJ2-5): EPEVTQTPSHQVTQMGQEVILRCVPISNHLYFYWYRQILGQKVEFLVSFYNNEISEKSEIFDDQFSVERPDGSNFTLKIRSTKLEDSAMYFCASSEQQGKETQYFGPGTRLLVL.

This clonotype was picked up many times. The genes are TRBV11-3 and TRBJ2-2; D unclear. The ends were cut back, 6 bases at V and 5 bases at J, with 10 bases in the middle. Germline assignment: CDR1 SGHNT and CDR2 YENEEA. The CDR3 is 13 amino acids. DNA of the CDR3: TGTGCCAGCAGTAAGGGTCGGACCGGGGAGCTGTTTTTT. Encoded protein: CASSKGRTGELFF.

With respect to this clonotype: This clone may be a read error of a much larger clone one base away. This chain links TRBV28 with TRBJ1-5, with 7 bases matching TRBD1. The V gene's germline CDR1 is MDHEN and CDR2 SYDVKM. This CDR3 is 13 amino acids long. V trimming: 7 bases; J trimming: 6 bases; junction bases outside the gene matches: 6. The CDR3 nucleotides are TGTGCCAGCAAAATTACAGGGGCTCAGCCCCAGCATTTT. Protein product: CASKITGAQPQHF.

This clonotype has only a few counts. V gene TRBV20-1 combines with J gene TRBJ2-7, with TRBD2 matching 11 bases. Germline V CDR1 and CDR2: DFQATT, SNEGSKA (reference sequence). With V trimmed by 0 bases and J by 2 bases, 15 bases remained unmatched. The CDR3 runs 19 residues. The CDR3: CSARDNKVRLAGSTYEQYF. CDR3 nucleotides: TGCAGTGCTAGAGATAATAAGGTTCGACTAGCGGGGTCAACCTACGAGCAGTACTTC.

With respect to this clonotype: This may arise from a read error, as a much more abundant clone is one base away. The V gene is TRBV7-8, the J gene TRBJ2-7; D remains ambiguous. Germline CDR1 is SGHVS and CDR2 is FQNEAQ. This CDR3 has 15 amino acids. Trimming stripped 5 bases from V and 0 bases from J, with 14 bases between. This chain's CDR3 is CASSTREISSYEQYF. The CDR3 region has the DNA TGTGCCAGCAGCACACGCGAGATTTCCTCCTACGAGCAGTACTTC.

This clonotype was observed many times. The chain links TRBV28 to TRBJ1-6; TRBD1 might be the D (5 bases). The V end was cut by 6 bases, the J end by 0 bases, with 12 bases between. The CDR3 loop spans 16 amino acids. Germline assignment: CDR1 MDHEN and CDR2 SYDVKM. CDR3 coding DNA: TGTGCCAGCAGCCCTGGGGCAGGCTCCTATAATTCACCCCTCCACTTT. Translation gives CASSPGAGSYNSPLHF.

This chain uses TRBV7-6 with TRBJ1-5, with TRBD1 matching 9 bases. Germline assignment: CDR1 SGHVS and CDR2 FNYEAQ. CDR3 length: 18 amino acids. V lost 1 base to trimming and J lost 6 bases; unmatched junction nucleotides: 13. DNA for the CDR3: TGTGCCAGCAGCTTAGGGCGGAGACAGGGGGGTTACAGTCAGCCCCAGCATTTT. Translated, it gives CASSLGRRQGGYSQPQHF.

This clonotype occurred many times. The CDR3 sequence is CASSPTRQYLNTEAFF. DNA of the CDR3: TGTGCCAGCAGTCCCACGCGACAGTACTTGAACACTGAAGCTTTCTTT. The chain uses TRBV12-3 or TRBV12-4 and TRBJ1-1; TRBD1 is a possible D gene (5 bases). The CDR3 contains 16 residues. Trimming cost V 5 bases and J 0 bases, with 16 bases left between them.

This clonotype was found a few times. The CDR3 loop reads CASSSQILSGAQYF. CDR3 DNA: TGCGCCAGCAGCTCACAGATCTTATCCGGGGCTCAGTACTTC. V is TRBV10-2 and J is TRBJ2-5; either TRBD1 or TRBD2 may fit D (5 bases each). Germline V gene sequence: CDR1 WSHSY, CDR2 SAAADI. With 6 bases removed from V and 11 bases from J, the gap between germline ends came to 22 bases. This CDR3 spans 14 amino acids.

V and J are TRBV29-1 and TRBJ2-3; no firm D call. The CDR3 loop spans 12 amino acids. Germline lookup yields CDR1 SQVTM and CDR2 ANQGSEA. Trimming left V 4 bases short and J 0 bases short, with 5 bases between. The CDR3 region is CSVGASTDTQYF. CDR3 DNA sequence: TGCAGCGTTGGGGCTAGCACAGATACGCAGTATTTT.

The table lists this clonotype with a few counts. The chain carries TRBV6-1 and TRBJ2-5; no firm D call. The germline V gene encodes CDR1 MNHNS and CDR2 SASEGT. This CDR3 comprises 12 residues. V shed 4 bases and J shed 7 bases, with 10 bases lying between them. The CDR3 region is CASSGPLGTQYF. Here the CDR3 DNA reads TGTGCCAGCAGTGGACCCCTCGGGACCCAGTACTTC.

Many counts were recorded for this clonotype. This CDR3 reads CASSPYGRAYEQYF. The DNA for the CDR3 is TGTGCCAGCAGCCCATACGGGAGGGCGTACGAGCAGTACTTC. The chain carries TRBV3-1 and TRBJ2-7, with 8 positions matching TRBD2. Germline CDR1 is LGHDT and CDR2 is YNNKEL (reference sequence). The CDR3 consists of 14 residues. J lost 4 bases, V lost 4 bases, and 6 bases had no gene match.